This T cell receptor beta chain comes out of a study of human T cells and chemical hapten exposure. About the study: Affected patients, primarily female, had alopecia areata, totalis or universalis. The study traced per-sample TCR yield variation mainly to small differences in pooled library volumes.

Time point defined: patch test 1, 2 weeks after DPC sensitization. Documented treatment: therapeutic diphenylcyclopropenone sensitization with weekly scalp DPC. TCRdb ran MiXCR on the RACE reads and lists one entry per CDR3 protein. The repertoire holds some 83,000 distinct CDR3 sequences, about 10% seen once, with around 4.4% in the top ten. This clonotype was observed many times. The germline V gene encodes CDR1 SGHVS and CDR2 FQNEAQ. This CDR3 contains 17 residues. The ends were cut back, 1 base at V and 0 bases at J, with 10 bases in the middle. Source: whole blood, taken in connection with sensitization to the hapten diphenylcyclopropenone (DPC). The gene calls are TRBV7-8 and TRBJ1-6, with D unclear. The receptor was isolated from a woman aged 45-65 years with alopecia areata. Some clones in this sample may be carry-over from other donors' samples. The chain's CDR3 is CASSLGLRSSYNSPLHF. The CDR3 DNA sequence: TGTGCCAGCAGCTTAGGGTTGAGGAGCTCCTATAATTCACCCCTCCACTTT.